The 12 T cell receptor beta chains below all came from one sample that was sequenced in a study of control samples from healthy donors and cancer patients. Method: immunoSEQ multiplex PCR; TCRdb's copy keeps in-frame clones and lacks some. The profile shows approximately 160,000 clones, approximately 92% of them singletons. Sequenced input: blood. Receptor source: a woman aged 40 to 49 in good health.

A few counts support this clone. V usage is TRBV6-2 or TRBV6-3 and J usage is TRBJ2-7; D is perhaps TRBD1 (6 bases). V lost 5 bases and J 3 bases, leaving 11 bases between the germline ends. Germline V gene sequence: CDR1 MNHEY, CDR2 SVGEGT. This CDR3 spans 13 amino acids. The CDR3 nucleotides are TGTGCCAGCAGTATTTTAGGGGGCTACGAGCAGTACTTC. It is translated as CASSILGGYEQYF.

This clone was picked up a small number of times. V usage is TRBV15 and J usage is TRBJ1-3; a possible D gene is TRBD1 (6 bases). CDR1 LNHNV and CDR2 YYDKDF come from the germline V gene (reference sequence). The CDR3 is 16 amino acids. Trimming took 0 bases from V and 3 from J, leaving 12 bases between them. This chain's CDR3 is CATSRERPQGGNTIYF. The CDR3 DNA follows: TGTGCCACCAGCAGAGAGCGACCACAGGGTGGAAACACCATATATTTT.

The chain couples TRBV2 to TRBJ1-2; 8 nucleotides align to TRBD1. CDR1 SNHLY and CDR2 FYNNEI come from the germline V gene. V dropped 10 bases and J dropped 6; count of bases not matched to a gene: 16. This CDR3 comprises 15 residues. In DNA, the CDR3 is TGTGCCATCGCAATAACCGGACAGGGAGGGGATGGCTACACCTTC. This translates into CAIAITGQGGDGYTF.

Only a few counts were recorded for this clone. This rearrangement joins TRBV7-2 to TRBJ1-5; D is possibly TRBD1 (5 bases). There are 15 residues in the CDR3. V lost 5 bases, J lost 1 base, and 12 bases lay in between. Germline CDR1 and CDR2: SGHTA and FQGNSA. The CDR3 DNA follows: TGTGCCAGCAGCACCCAGGGTGCCAGCAATCAGCCCCAGCATTTT. It translates to CASSTQGASNQPQHF. Full variable domain (remainder filled in from reference TRBV7-2 and TRBJ1-5): GAGVSQSPSNKVTEKGKDVELRCDPISGHTALYWYRQSLGQGLEFLIYFQGNSAPDKSGLPSDRFSAERTGGSVSTLTIQRTQQEDSAVYLCASSTQGASNQPQHFGDGTRLSIL.

There are a few counts of this clone. J is TRBJ2-7 and V is TRBV6-6; 11 bases agree with TRBD1. V lost 4 bases and J lost 6; bases outside the gene matches: 2. This CDR3 region has 13 residues. From germline, CDR1 is MNHNY and CDR2 SVGAGI (reference sequence). CDR3 sequence reads: CASSFGQGAEQYF. The DNA of the CDR3 is TGTGCCAGCAGTTTTGGACAGGGGGCCGAGCAGTACTTC.

In the case of this clone: At one end the junction does not follow the germline gene, possibly because of a read error. The chain recombines TRBV4-1 with TRBJ1-1; D unclear. The CDR3 has 12 residues. The germline V gene encodes CDR1 MGHRA and CDR2 YSYEKL. Here the CDR3 DNA reads TGCGCCAGCAGCCAGTTCGCGAGAGAACTCCGCTTT. Amino acid sequence: CASSQFARELRF.

V is TRBV11-2 and J is TRBJ2-7, with 7 bases lining up with TRBD1. V lost 4 bases, J lost 3 bases, and 6 bases stayed unmatched. The germline V gene has CDR1 SGHAT and CDR2 FQNNGV. CDR3 length equals 14 residues. DNA of the CDR3: TGTGCCAGCAGCTCCCCGGGACAGTTCTACGAGCAGTACTTC. Protein sequence: CASSSPGQFYEQYF.

The V call is TRBV5-8, the J call TRBJ2-1; tentative D call: TRBD1 (6 bases). CDR1 and CDR2 from the germline V gene are SGHTS and YDEGEE. Trimming left V 2 bases short and J 4 bases short, with 13 bases between. This CDR3 has 15 residues. The CDR3 DNA is TGTGCCAGCAGCTTCGGACAGACGATTTACAATGAGCAGTTCTTC. Translating gives CASSFGQTIYNEQFF.

The rearrangement links TRBV2 to TRBJ2-5; no reliable D call. Germline V gene data show CDR1 as SNHLY and CDR2 as FYNNEI. The CDR3 sequence is 12 residues long. The germline V and J ends were trimmed by 6 bases and 5 bases, with 10 bases remaining between them. CDR3 bases: TGTGCCAGCAGCGTCCGCTCGGAGACCCAGTACTTC. Its translation is CASSVRSETQYF.

The chain has TRBV5-1 and TRBJ2-2, with 8 nucleotides matching TRBD1. Trimming removed 3 bases from V and 4 bases from J; junction bases left unmatched: 5. Germline V gene data show CDR1 as SGHRS and CDR2 as YFSETQ. The CDR3 is 15 residues long. The CDR3 DNA is TGCGCCAGCAGCTCAGGGGGCGCGGGCACCGGGGAGCTGTTTTTT. Amino acids: CASSSGGAGTGELFF.

This chain connects TRBV2 to TRBJ2-5, with D perhaps matching TRBD1 or TRBD2 (5 bases each). The germline V gene has CDR1 SNHLY and CDR2 FYNNEI. The CDR3 consists of 15 residues. The V end was cut by 2 bases, the J end by 7 bases, with 17 bases between. DNA of the CDR3: TGTGCCAGCAGTGAAACCCAGGGCGTTGCGGGGACCCAGTACTTC. This translates into CASSETQGVAGTQYF.

The gene calls are TRBV6-4 and TRBJ2-6; D is ambiguous. Trimming removed 0 bases from V and 1 base from J, with 25 bases in between. The CDR3 is made up of 22 amino acids. Looked up from germline, CDR1 is MRHNA and CDR2 is SNTAGT. As DNA, the CDR3 is TGTGCCAGCAGTGACTCTCGCGAGGTTGTGGAGTTAAGGTCTTCTGGGGCCAACGTCCTGACTTTC. Translated: CASSDSREVVELRSSGANVLTF.